This T cell receptor (beta chain) is from a study of blood T cell repertoires in COVID-19. Study context: COVID-19 samples, acute and convalescent, were from the United States, Italy and Spain. T cells, B-cell-depleted T cells, or PBMCs provided the cDNA or gDNA that served as material.

In the source study's methods: Reference gene primers were amplified, and this amplification served to estimate nucleated cell counts. Produced via immunoSEQ multiplex PCR; TCRdb's table is partial and in-frame only. The V and J calls and clone size were taken over from that table, and D and trimming were inferred from the DNA. The profile shows about 140,000 clones, approximately 90% of them singletons. Per germline, CDR1 MNHEY and CDR2 SVGAGI. The CDR3 has 15 residues. Unmatched junction bases numbered 10, after V lost 5 bases and J lost 4 bases. V gene TRBV6-5 combines with J gene TRBJ1-2; TRBD1 aligns across 7 bases. This TCR derives from a woman between 40 and 50 years old with acute or convalescent COVID-19. The specimen was peripheral blood. Here the CDR3 reads CASSQRQGLRYGYTF. The CDR3 DNA is TGTGCCAGCAGTCAAAGACAGGGTTTACGCTATGGCTACACCTTC.